This TCR beta chain is from a study of OX40 agonist ivuxolimab in advanced cancers. Whole-study context: Prior anti-PD-1, anti-PD-L1 or anti-CTLA-4 therapy was allowed; approximately 40% had some.

This CDR3 is 14 amino acids long. V lost 5 bases to trimming and J lost 4 bases, with 12 bases between them. Germline loops: CDR1 SGHTA, CDR2 FQGNSA. Clones were read by immunoSEQ multiplex PCR, and TCRdb kept only the in-frame ones, dropping some. The data show some 60,000 clones, about 88% seen once. Prior autoimmune disease or systemic immunosuppression barred patients. The chain couples TRBV7-2 to TRBJ1-3; D possibly corresponds to TRBD1 (5 bases). Sequencing used CD4+ or CD8+ T cells sorted from blood, obtained in a trial of the OX40 agonist ivuxolimab. The origin of this receptor is an adult with an advanced solid tumor such as melanoma, head and neck, liver or kidney cancer. This CDR3 reads CASSLLGEGNTIYF. In DNA, the CDR3 is TGTGCCAGCAGCCTCCTGGGGGAGGGAAACACCATATATTTT.